This T cell receptor beta chain was recorded in a study of T cell repertoires in cytomegalovirus infection. Study overall: Alongside well-studied HLA-B-restricted CMV epitopes, recently identified HLA-C-restricted CMV epitopes were also used. CMV infection and matching HLA type were both indicated by public TCR beta signatures.

TCRdb recomputed calls from the reads with MiXCR, one row per CDR3 protein. The sample includes roughly 800,000 distinct CDR3 sequences, almost 30% seen only once; the top ten take around 13%. The V and J ends lost 5 bases and 10 bases respectively, with 9 bases between them. Germline V gene lookup returns CDR1 MNHEY and CDR2 SVGEGT. The CDR3 sequence is 11 residues long. Broader study findings: Clonotypes of TCR beta that were HLA-C-restricted and CMV-specific dominated the ex vivo response.

Details on this clonotype: The antigen remains unidentified.

The sample consisted of cultured CD8+ T cells from PBMCs, taken from culture after CMV antigen stimulation. This TCR came from a human donor in good health (CMV status not recorded). Some clones in this sample may be carry-over from other donors' samples. The gene calls are TRBV6-2 or TRBV6-3 and TRBJ2-1; a possible D gene is TRBD1 (6 bases). DNA for the CDR3: TGTGCCAGCAGTCCCAGGGGCGAGCAGTTCTTC. Amino acids: CASSPRGEQFF.